This T cell receptor (beta chain) was sequenced for a study of post-analysis software for immune sequencing data. Overall study findings and caveats: Patients used about 5 TRBV segments, including TRBV5-6, TRBV5-1 and TRBV20-1, more often than controls. Multiple sclerosis was associated with a significant reduction in normalized Chao1 diversity relative to controls.

cDNA libraries of TCR beta carried unique molecular identifiers. Yield was roughly 0.5 million cDNA molecules from roughly 0.93 to 9.6 million T cells. TCRdb re-called the PCR reads with MiXCR, one entry per CDR3 protein. The top ten hold approximately 0.55% of the sample, which has 700,000 to 800,000 distinct CDR3 sequences, roughly 30% seen once. This clonotype showed up just a few times. Antigen unknown. Germline V gene lookup returns CDR1 MNHEY and CDR2 SVGAGI. The CDR3 extends over 14 amino acids. Trimming removed 6 bases from V and 7 bases from J; junction bases left unmatched: 8. The sequencing sample was made of blood. The chain combines TRBV6-5 with TRBJ2-7, with 11 bases identical to TRBD1. This sequence was found in a girl between 5 and 17 years old with multiple sclerosis. The CDR3 reads CASRPGTGGTEQYF. CDR3 sequence (DNA): TGTGCCAGCAGACCCGGGACAGGGGGTACTGAGCAGTACTTC.